This T cell receptor beta chain emerged from a study of T cell responses to AZD1222 COVID-19 vaccine. Turning to the study itself: Second-dose intervals of approximately 4 or approximately 12 weeks were pooled.

V lost 0 bases, J lost 0 bases, and 5 bases lay in between. Germline CDR1 is MNHEY and CDR2 is SVGAGI. This CDR3 is built from 14 residues. Here immunoSEQ multiplex PCR was the method, and the copy in TCRdb shows in-frame clones only, minus some. The sample carries approximately 150,000 clones, 89% recorded once. This sequence was found in an adult in good health. The chain couples TRBV6-5 to TRBJ1-1; D not resolved. Source: peripheral blood, taken on day 0 of AZD1222 vaccination. The CDR3 DNA sequence: TGTGCCAGCAGTTACTCGCGGATGAACACTGAAGCTTTCTTT. This codes for CASSYSRMNTEAFF.